These 12 T cell receptor beta chains were sequenced from one sample in a study of cytomegalovirus exposure and HLA in healthy donors (dated by TCRdb to about 2017). Library generation was performed with the immunoSEQ multiplex PCR assay. In its TCRdb copy, this immuneACCESS table keeps in-frame sequences only and misses some clones. Where compared with another copy, unresolved V genes explain less than half of these, and the others have no known cause. Recorded for this sample are about 190,000 clones; around 81% of them occurred a single time. Of the sample, 2.5% to 3% falls within the top ten clones. The sequencing sample was made of PBMCs. Receptors were obtained from a woman under 30 in good health and CMV-seropositive.

V usage is TRBV6-1 and J usage is TRBJ1-6; the match to TRBD1 covers 7 bases. The CDR3 contains 11 residues. The V gene's germline CDR1 is MNHNS and CDR2 SASEGT. V was pared by 8 bases and J by 16 bases, with 8 bases of the junction left unmatched. The CDR3 reads CASRDSGPLHF. CDR3 nucleotide sequence: TGTGCCAGCCGGGACAGCGGACCTCTCCACTTT.

This clone was counted a single time. This sequence joins TRBV15 and TRBJ1-4; 10 nucleotides match TRBD1. CDR1 is LNHNV, CDR2 YYDKDF, per germline (reference sequence). V lost 6 bases, J lost 1 base, and 8 bases stayed unmatched. The CDR3 loop spans 17 amino acids. The DNA of the CDR3 is TGTGCCACCAGACCCGGCCGGACAGGGGGAACTAATGAAAAACTGTTTTTT. It codes for CATRPGRTGGTNEKLFF.

This clone was detected a few times. The gene calls are TRBV5-4 and TRBJ1-2; 7 nucleotides line up with TRBD1. The length of the CDR3 is 14 residues. Germline CDR1 SGHNT, CDR2 YYREEE (reference sequence). Unmatched junction bases numbered 2, after V lost 0 bases and J lost 3 bases. For the CDR3, the DNA is TGTGCCAGCAGCTTGGAAGGGGGCGACTATGGCTACACCTTC. Amino acids: CASSLEGGDYGYTF.

V is TRBV4-3 and J is TRBJ2-7; D perhaps matches TRBD2 (6 bases). From germline, CDR1 is LGHNA and CDR2 YSLEER. This CDR3 has 13 residues. V was clipped by 4 bases and J by 6 bases, with 13 bases between them. The DNA for the CDR3 is TGCGCCAGCAGCCCCCAAGGAGGGATCGAGCAGTACTTC. Residues: CASSPQGGIEQYF.

The chain is built from TRBV5-4 and TRBJ2-3; D possibly corresponds to TRBD1 (5 bases). The CDR3 length is 14 residues. The germline V gene encodes CDR1 SGHNT and CDR2 YYREEE (reference sequence). V was clipped by 6 bases and J by 3 bases, with 14 bases between them. The CDR3 loop is CASTRGASTDTQYF. CDR3 nucleotide sequence: TGTGCCAGCACCCGTGGGGCTTCGACAGATACGCAGTATTTT.

CDR3 coding DNA: TGTGCCAGACAGGGGGGGATCTATGGCTACACCTTC. Its translation is CARQGGIYGYTF. The chain carries TRBV2 and TRBJ1-2, with 8 bases lining up with TRBD1. This CDR3 contains 12 residues. With 9 bases clipped from V and 4 bases from J, the junction kept 4 bases outside the gene matches. Germline CDR1 and CDR2: SNHLY and FYNNEI.

The V gene is TRBV7-2, the J gene TRBJ2-5; 13 bases match TRBD2. Per germline, CDR1 SGHTA and CDR2 FQGNSA. The CDR3 has 16 amino acids. With V trimmed by 5 bases and J by 2 bases, 5 bases remained unmatched. The CDR3 nucleotides are TGTGCCAGCAGCCGAGGGACTAGCGGGAATCAAGAGACCCAGTACTTC. Protein sequence: CASSRGTSGNQETQYF.

The rearrangement links TRBV5-5 to TRBJ2-3; the D gene is possibly TRBD1 (6 bases). This CDR3 has 14 residues. Germline V lookup: CDR1 SGHKS, CDR2 YYEKEE (reference sequence). V lost 2 bases, J lost 2 bases, and 9 bases lay in between. This CDR3 reads CASSFRTDTDTQYF. CDR3 bases: TGTGCCAGCAGCTTTAGGACAGACACAGATACGCAGTATTTT. Based on the CDR3 plus reference TRBV5-5 and TRBJ2-3, the full variable domain is DAGVTQSPTHLIKTRGQQVTLRCSPISGHKSVSWYQQVLGQGPQFIFQYYEKEERGRGNFPDRFSARQFPNYSSELNVNALLLGDSALYLCASSFRTDTDTQYFGPGTRLTVL.

The chain uses TRBV6-5 and TRBJ2-3, with TRBD1 matching over 8 bases. The germline V gene has CDR1 MNHEY and CDR2 SVGAGI. The CDR3 extends over 14 amino acids. After removal of 2 bases from V and 8 bases from J, the junction contained 6 bases not matched to a gene. CDR3 region: CASSYQGALGTQYF. In DNA form, the CDR3 reads TGTGCCAGCAGTTACCAGGGGGCTCTCGGTACGCAGTATTTT.

The chain recombines TRBV4-3 with TRBJ2-3; the match to TRBD2 covers 10 bases. Germline trimming cut 1 base from V and 6 bases from J; bases unmatched to any gene: 7. There are 16 residues in the CDR3. In germline, CDR1 is LGHNA, CDR2 YSLEER. CDR3 nucleotides: TGCGCCAGCAGCCAAGTACTAGCGGGGCCCTCGGATACGCAGTATTTT. The encoded protein is CASSQVLAGPSDTQYF.

This chain links TRBV30 with TRBJ2-1; 13 bases are a match to TRBD2. V lost 2 bases to trimming and J lost 7 bases; unmatched junction nucleotides: 11. The CDR3 runs to 17 residues. CDR1 is GTSNPN, CDR2 SVGIG, per germline (reference sequence). CDR3 region: CAWSIKKTSGGKNEQFF. Here the CDR3 DNA reads TGTGCCTGGAGTATAAAAAAGACTAGCGGGGGGAAGAATGAGCAGTTCTTC.

The chain combines TRBV5-8 with TRBJ2-1, with 7 bases that match TRBD2. Germline V gene sequence: CDR1 SGHTS, CDR2 YDEGEE. CDR3 length equals 16 residues. The V and J ends lost 0 bases and 2 bases, in that order; junction bases with no gene match: 5. In nucleotides, the CDR3 is TGTGCCAGCAGCTTGGAGAGGAGCGGGACCTACAATGAGCAGTTCTTC. Residues: CASSLERSGTYNEQFF. Combining the CDR3 with reference TRBV5-8 and TRBJ2-1 gives the whole variable domain EAGVTQSPTHLIKTRGQQATLRCSPISGHTSVYWYQQALGLGLQFLLWYDEGEERNRGNFPPRFSGRQFPNYSSELNVNALELEDSALYLCASSLERSGTYNEQFFGPGTRLTVL.